This is a list of T cell receptor beta chains from one sample in a study of PD-L1 blockade in urothelial cancer. Sequencing was performed with immunoSEQ multiplex PCR; in TCRdb, only in-frame clones are kept and a portion is missing. In the table there are 87,000 or so clones, roughly 84% of which are singletons. Material: PBMCs, obtained around atezolizumab (anti-PD-L1) treatment. These TCRs come from a man aged 60-69 years with urothelial cancer. Each CDR3 is given with its conserved first and last residue. D genes are given only for firm matches. Where a row states a size, it is once, few, many or the class of an expanded clone; other rows omit it.

j_call,d_call,v_call,clone_size,cdr3_nt,cdr3_aa
TRBJ2-7,TRBD2,TRBV5-4,-,TGTGCCAGCAGCTGGGGGGTAGGGGCTGGGGGGGACGAGCAGTACTTC,CASSWGVGAGGDEQYF
TRBJ2-6,TRBD2,TRBV27,-,TGTGCCAGCAGTCCTTATGGACTAGCGGGAGGGTACGGTATTGTCCTGACTTTC,CASSPYGLAGGYGIVLTF
TRBJ2-5,-,TRBV7-6,-,TGTGCCAGCAGCTTGGGTTCGAGGAAGACAGAGACCCAGTACTTC,CASSLGSRKTETQYF
TRBJ2-7,TRBD2,TRBV19,-,TGTGCCAGTAGCATTAGCGGGAGAGGGTCCTACGAGCAGTACTTC,CASSISGRGSYEQYF
TRBJ1-6,TRBD1,TRBV27,-,TGTGCCAGCAGTCGGGACAGGGGAACTTCACCCCTCCACTTT,CASSRDRGTSPLHF
TRBJ2-1,-,TRBV5-5,-,TGTGCCAGCAGCTTGTCCCCGGGGGAATACAATGAGCAGTTCTTC,CASSLSPGEYNEQFF
TRBJ2-5,TRBD2,TRBV5-4,-,TGTGCCAGCAGCTTGAGTGGGGAGGGCGGAGAGACCCAGTACTTC,CASSLSGEGGETQYF
TRBJ2-7,TRBD2,TRBV5-1,once,TGCGCCAGCAGCCGTCCGAGCGGGAGCATCTACGAGCAGTACTTC,CASSRPSGSIYEQYF
TRBJ2-3,TRBD1,TRBV5-1,-,TGCGCCAGCAGCACCGACAGGGGCAGTGCTGGGGGACGTACGGCAGATACGCAGTATTTT,CASSTDRGSAGGRTADTQYF
TRBJ2-2,-,TRBV6-6,-,TGTGCCAGCAGTTTAATCTTCGGGACCGGGGAGCTGTTTTTT,CASSLIFGTGELFF
TRBJ2-5,-,TRBV28,-,TGTGCCAGCAGTCCTACCGGGGGGCAGGAGACCCAGTACTTC,CASSPTGGQETQYF
TRBJ2-7,TRBD1,TRBV19,-,TGTGCCAGTAGCTTTCTTCCAGGGGGCATCTACGAGCAGTACTTC,CASSFLPGGIYEQYF
TRBJ2-3,TRBD2,TRBV7-9,-,TGTGCCAGCAGCTGGACTAGCGGGGTAGATACGCAGTATTTT,CASSWTSGVDTQYF
TRBJ2-3,TRBD1,TRBV9,once,TGTGCCAGCAGCCACGGACAGGGGTCAGATACGCAGTATTTT,CASSHGQGSDTQYF
TRBJ1-1,TRBD1,TRBV7-8,-,TGTGCCAGCAGCCCCCGCGACAGGGGTACGGCCGAAGCTTTCTTT,CASSPRDRGTAEAFF
TRBJ1-5,TRBD1,TRBV5-5,-,TGTGCCAGCAGCTGGGGACAGGAGAGGAATCAGCCCCAGCATTTT,CASSWGQERNQPQHF
TRBJ2-5,-,TRBV19,-,TGTGCCAGTAGTATCCTCAGGGGCCCCCAAGAGACCCAGTACTTC,CASSILRGPQETQYF
TRBJ2-1,-,TRBV7-2,-,TGTGCCAGCAGCTTATCTAATGAGCAGTTCTTC,CASSLSNEQFF
TRBJ2-3,TRBD2,TRBV7-3,-,TGTGCCAGCAGCTTAGTCGGAAGAGGCGGGGGGGCCGCAGATACGCAGTATTTT,CASSLVGRGGGAADTQYF
TRBJ2-7,-,TRBV5-6,-,TGTGCCAGCAGCGTGAGGTTGGAGCAGTACTTC,CASSVRLEQYF
TRBJ2-5,TRBD2,TRBV2,-,TGTGCCAGCAGGACCGGGGGGACTAGCGGGGGGGAGACCCAGTACTTC,CASRTGGTSGGETQYF
TRBJ2-5,TRBD1,TRBV6-1,-,TGTGCCAGCAGTGGGGGGACAGGGGAGAGCCAAGAGACCCAGTACTTC,CASSGGTGESQETQYF
TRBJ2-5,-,TRBV28,-,TGTGCCAGCACAGGACAAGAGACCCAGTACTTC,CASTGQETQYF
TRBJ2-3,TRBD1,TRBV28,once,TGTGCCAGCACCGCTGGACAGGGCAGCACAGATACGCAGTATTTT,CASTAGQGSTDTQYF
TRBJ2-4,TRBD2,TRBV5-4,-,TGTGCCAGCAGCGCTGGACTAGCGGGGTTAAACATTCAGTACTTC,CASSAGLAGLNIQYF
TRBJ1-1,-,TRBV10-3,-,TGTGCCATCAGCCTAACAGAGAACACTGAAGCTTTCTTT,CAISLTENTEAFF
TRBJ1-6,-,TRBV15,-,TGTGCCACCAGCAGCCGGGACTCCAGGCTCCACTTT,CATSSRDSRLHF
TRBJ2-2,-,TRBV27,-,TGTGCCAGCAGTCTCCTGCGGGGGCCCGGGGAGCTGTTTTTT,CASSLLRGPGELFF
TRBJ2-3,-,TRBV10-3,-,TGTGCCATCAGTGTTGGCGGGACTAGCACAGATACGCAGTATTTT,CAISVGGTSTDTQYF
TRBJ2-7,TRBD2,TRBV19,few,TGTGCCAGTAGTTCAGGAGCGGGAGGTCCCTACGAGCAGTACTTC,CASSSGAGGPYEQYF
TRBJ2-7,TRBD1,TRBV5-1,-,TGCGCCAGCAGCTCGCAGCTGGGACAGGGAAGAACCCAGCAGTACTTC,CASSSQLGQGRTQQYF
TRBJ1-4,TRBD1,TRBV9,-,TGTGCCAGCAGCGTAGGGGCCCAGGGGGGAGGTGAAAAACTGTTTTTT,CASSVGAQGGGEKLFF
TRBJ2-5,-,TRBV12-5,-,TGTGCTAGTGGTTTTCCTGGCAGGGCCTTATCGGAGACCCAGTACTTC,CASGFPGRALSETQYF
TRBJ1-2,TRBD1,TRBV7-2,-,TGTGCCAGCAGCTTAGCTCCCTCCGGGACAGGGAACTATGGCTACACCTTC,CASSLAPSGTGNYGYTF
TRBJ1-1,-,TRBV29-1,-,TGCAGCGTTGCGCAGGGGAGGAACACTGAAGCTTTCTTT,CSVAQGRNTEAFF
TRBJ1-1,-,TRBV7-2,-,TGTGCCAGCAGCTTATATACAGGGAACACTGAAGCTTTCTTT,CASSLYTGNTEAFF
TRBJ2-5,-,TRBV18,-,TGTGCCAGCTCACCCGGGCCCAGCGAGGGGACCCAGTACTTC,CASSPGPSEGTQYF
TRBJ2-1,TRBD2,TRBV23-1,-,TGCGCCAGCAGTCAAGCGCTAGCGGGTAGCTCCTACAATGAGCAGTTCTTC,CASSQALAGSSYNEQFF
TRBJ2-7,-,TRBV5-1,few,TGCGCCAGCAGTTATTCAGGGTTCGAGCAGTACTTC,CASSYSGFEQYF
TRBJ1-2,TRBD1,TRBV28,-,TGTGCCAGCATCGAATCGACAGGGGGCCCTTATGGCTACACCTTC,CASIESTGGPYGYTF
TRBJ1-6,TRBD1,TRBV19,-,TGTGCCAGTAGAGGACAGGACTCCTATAATTCACCCCTCCACTTT,CASRGQDSYNSPLHF
TRBJ1-4,-,TRBV5-6,-,TGTGCCAGCAGCTTGCGCACAGGCGCTACTAATGAAAAACTGTTTTTT,CASSLRTGATNEKLFF
TRBJ1-5,-,TRBV5-8,-,TGTGCCAGCAGCTTCTTCAGGGGTAGCAATCAGCCCCAGCATTTT,CASSFFRGSNQPQHF
TRBJ1-1,-,TRBV14,once,TGTGCCAGCAGCCCCGGGGGTCTAGGAGCTTTCTTT,CASSPGGLGAFF
TRBJ1-3,-,TRBV5-6,once,TGTGCCAGCAGCTTGGGGCCTGGAAACACCATATATTTT,CASSLGPGNTIYF
TRBJ2-2,-,TRBV5-6,-,TGTGCCAGCAGCCTACCCAGGGGAGCGAACACCGGGGAGCTGTTTTTT,CASSLPRGANTGELFF
TRBJ2-1,TRBD2,TRBV5-4,few,TGTGCCAGCAGCTTAGAGACTAGCGGTTCTGAGCAGTTCTTC,CASSLETSGSEQFF
TRBJ2-2,TRBD2,TRBV10-2,once,TGCGCCAGCAGGGATTGGACTAGCGGTCCCACCGGGGAGCTGTTTTTT,CASRDWTSGPTGELFF
TRBJ2-7,-,TRBV23-1,-,TGCGCCAGCAGTTGGCGGCAGAACCTCTACGAGCAGTACTTC,CASSWRQNLYEQYF